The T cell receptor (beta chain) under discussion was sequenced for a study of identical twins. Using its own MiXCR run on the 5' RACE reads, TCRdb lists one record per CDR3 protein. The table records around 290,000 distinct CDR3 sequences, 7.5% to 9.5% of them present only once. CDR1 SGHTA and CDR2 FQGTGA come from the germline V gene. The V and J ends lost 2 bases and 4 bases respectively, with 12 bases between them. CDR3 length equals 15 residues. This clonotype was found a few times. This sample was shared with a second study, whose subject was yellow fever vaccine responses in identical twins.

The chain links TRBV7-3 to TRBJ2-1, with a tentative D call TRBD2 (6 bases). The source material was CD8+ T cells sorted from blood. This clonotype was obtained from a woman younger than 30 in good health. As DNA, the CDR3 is TGTGCCAGCAGCTTAGGGGCGGGGCCGTACAATGAGCAGTTCTTC. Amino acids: CASSLGAGPYNEQFF.